The 2 T cell receptor beta chains listed next were all sequenced from one sample in a study of blood T cell repertoires in COVID-19. TCRdb's table, derived via immunoSEQ multiplex PCR, lists solely in-frame clones and lacks some. The sample records 70,000 to 95,000 clones, over 70% being singletons. The sequenced sample was peripheral blood. All receptors derive from a man between 50 and 59 years old with active COVID-19.

V is TRBV7-2 and J is TRBJ1-5; TRBD1 is a possible D gene (6 bases). Deletions cut 5 bases from V and 5 bases from J, with 10 bases between. Germline lookup yields CDR1 SGHTA and CDR2 FQGNSA. This CDR3 comprises 13 residues. The chain's CDR3 is CASSPQGYQPQHF. The DNA of the CDR3 is TGTGCCAGCAGCCCACAGGGATATCAGCCCCAGCATTTT.

The chain joins TRBV6-5 to TRBJ1-5; D gene ambiguous. The CDR3 spans 14 residues. Germline V CDR1 and CDR2: MNHEY, SVGAGI. V shed 11 bases and J shed 6 bases, with 20 bases lying between them. CDR3 loop: CASSLGSSFQPQHF. The CDR3 coding sequence is TGTGCCTCCTCCCTGGGCAGTTCCTTTCAGCCCCAGCATTTT.